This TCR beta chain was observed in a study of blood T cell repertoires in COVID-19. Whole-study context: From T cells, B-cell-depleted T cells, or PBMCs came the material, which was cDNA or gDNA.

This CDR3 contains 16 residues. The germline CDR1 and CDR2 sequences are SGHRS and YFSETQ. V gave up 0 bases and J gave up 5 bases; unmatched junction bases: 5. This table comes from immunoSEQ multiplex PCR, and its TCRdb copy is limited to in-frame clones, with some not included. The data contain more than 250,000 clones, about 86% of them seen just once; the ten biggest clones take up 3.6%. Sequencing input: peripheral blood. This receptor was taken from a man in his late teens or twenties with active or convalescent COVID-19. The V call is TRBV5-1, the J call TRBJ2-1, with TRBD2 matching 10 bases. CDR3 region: CASSLAASGGHNEQFF. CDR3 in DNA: TGCGCCAGCAGCTTGGCCGCTAGCGGGGGCCACAATGAGCAGTTCTTC.